This TCR beta chain was found in a study of human T cells and chemical hapten exposure. In its sample, this clonotype was seen a few times. Time point here: pre-sensitization, week 0. As to treatment: therapeutic diphenylcyclopropenone sensitization with weekly scalp DPC. Extraction of total RNA was performed on unfractionated whole blood. Trimming cost V 6 bases and J 2 bases, with 18 bases left between them. The CDR3 is 15 residues long. In germline, CDR1 is DFQATT, CDR2 SNEGSKA (reference sequence). TCRdb reprocessed the RACE reads via MiXCR and lists one record per CDR3 protein. The sample yields some 300,000 distinct CDR3 sequences, 5.5% seen once.

Sequencing used whole blood, obtained in connection with sensitization to the hapten diphenylcyclopropenone (DPC). The chain couples TRBV20-1 to TRBJ2-3; D perhaps matches TRBD2 (6 bases). This TCR came from a woman between 18 and 30 years old with alopecia areata. Some clones in this sample may be carry-over from other donors' samples. Here the CDR3 reads CSAPPGAGLTDTQYF. As DNA, the CDR3 is TGCAGTGCCCCCCCCGGGGCGGGGCTCACAGATACGCAGTATTTT.